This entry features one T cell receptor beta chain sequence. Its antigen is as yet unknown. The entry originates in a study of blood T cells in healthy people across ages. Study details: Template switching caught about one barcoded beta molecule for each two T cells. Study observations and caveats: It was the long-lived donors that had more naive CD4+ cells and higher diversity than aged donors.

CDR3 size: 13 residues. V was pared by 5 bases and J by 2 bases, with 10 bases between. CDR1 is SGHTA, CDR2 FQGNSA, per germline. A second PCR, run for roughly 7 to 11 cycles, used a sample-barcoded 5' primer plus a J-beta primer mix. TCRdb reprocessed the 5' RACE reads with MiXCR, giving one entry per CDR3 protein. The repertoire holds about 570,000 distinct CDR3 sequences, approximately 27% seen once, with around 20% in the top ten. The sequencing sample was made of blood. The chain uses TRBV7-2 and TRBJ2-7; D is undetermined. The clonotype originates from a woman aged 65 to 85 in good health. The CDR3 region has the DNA TGTGCCAGCAGCCCGGAGTGGACCTACGAGCAGTACTTC. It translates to CASSPEWTYEQYF.